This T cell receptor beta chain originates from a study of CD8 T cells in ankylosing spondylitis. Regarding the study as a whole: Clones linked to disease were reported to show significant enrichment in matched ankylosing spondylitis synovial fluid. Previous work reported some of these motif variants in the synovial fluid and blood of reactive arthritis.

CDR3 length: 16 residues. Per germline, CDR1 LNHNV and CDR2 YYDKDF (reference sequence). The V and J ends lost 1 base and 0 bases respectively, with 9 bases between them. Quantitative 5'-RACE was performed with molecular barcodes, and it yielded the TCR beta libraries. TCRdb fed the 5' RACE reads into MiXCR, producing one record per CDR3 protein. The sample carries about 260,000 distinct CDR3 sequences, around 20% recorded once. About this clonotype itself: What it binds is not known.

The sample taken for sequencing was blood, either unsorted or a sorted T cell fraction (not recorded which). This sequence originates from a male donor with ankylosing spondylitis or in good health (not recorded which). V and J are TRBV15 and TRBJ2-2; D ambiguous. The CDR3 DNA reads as TGTGCCACCAGCAGAGTCCGGGCCACGAACACCGGGGAGCTGTTTTTT. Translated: CATSRVRATNTGELFF.